The T cell receptor (beta chain) described here comes from a study of CD8+ T cells in alopecia areata (dated by TCRdb to between 2018 and 2020). Describing the broader study: Skin from C3H/HeJ donors with spontaneous alopecia (roughly 6-12 months old) was grafted onto female C3H/HeJ recipients aged roughly 7-10 weeks. The study used high-throughput TCRbeta sequencing to examine T cell clonal expansion in alopecia areata, in both the C3H/HeJ mouse model and human patients. Scalp tissue and sorted CD4+ and CD8+ peripheral blood T cells from patchy and totalis/universalis alopecia areata patients and from healthy controls were covered by human TCRbeta sequencing. Clonality in the scalp was compared among normal scalp (n=4), patchy alopecia areata scalp (n=8), and alopecia totalis/universalis scalp (n=8). The RNA source kit depended on sample type: the PAXgene miRNA kit for fixed scalp, the miRNeasy kit for PBMCs, and the RNeasy kit for mouse skin. TCRbeta CDR3 regions were amplified by immunoSEQ multiplex PCR with 35 Vbeta forward and 13 Jbeta reverse primers. Study-level results and caveats: Lesional scalp, especially in alopecia totalis/universalis, showed higher clonality and more expanded CD8+ clones than normal scalp, suggesting antigenic drive. Resident alphabeta T cells in normal human skin are also sequenced, complicating scalp TCR repertoire analysis, unlike mouse skin dominated by gammadelta T cells. Compared with mice, TCR sequences shared between patients were less clear, possibly partly because of HLA diversity across the patient population.

This clone was picked up a small number of times. Its antigen remains unidentified. Gene names and germline sequences refer to the mouse in this case. With the read ending 4 residues before the CDR3 end, the germline J gene is used to fill in that end. The sample carries other DNA sequences with the same CDR3. CDR1 and CDR2 are drawn from the germline V gene: NSHNY, SYGAGN. The CDR3 runs 16 residues from the cysteine to the phenylalanine. The DNA has 36 bases, all within the CDR3, and is read from base 1. V ends up 0 bases short and J 0 bases short, with an unmatched junction base count of 4. The library was produced with the immunoSEQ multiplex PCR assay. To provide template for TCR sequencing, every sample had RNA extracted and reverse transcribed into cDNA. SuperScript III was used to make first-strand cDNA, primed with a 2:1 mix of oligo-dT and random hexamers. Amplification bias was assessed with a synthetic immune receptor repertoire, and residual bias was removed computationally. Sequencing of the libraries was done on Illumina HiSeq with 60 bp reads that cover the CDR3, reading from J toward V. Per the authors' processing: After raw reads were preprocessed to remove errors, the CDR3 was defined following IMGT conventions as running from the conserved cysteine to phenylalanine. Clonality was computed by normalizing Shannon entropy by log2 of the number of productive unique TCRs and subtracting the result from 1. Scalp TCRbeta sequences were cross-referenced with sorted blood CD4 and CD8 repertoires so that the CD4 or CD8 identity of scalp clones could be inferred. What TCRdb holds here is the immuneACCESS table cut down to in-frame rearrangements. Part of the clones is not present; checked against another copy, under half of the missing clones reflect an unresolved V gene, and the others are unexplained. For V, J and clone size, that table is used; D and trimming come from the DNA. The sample records approximately 300,000 clones, none occurring a single time. The ten largest account for approximately 1.2% of the sample.

Cells from pooled mouse cutaneous lymph nodes were stained for CD4, CD8alpha, NKG2D, NKG2ACE and other markers and then sorted on a BD Influx. This TCR derives from a C3H/HeJ mouse with alopecia areata. This line of mice carries MHC haplotype H2-k. Sequenced sample: CD4+ T cells sorted from a lymph node. The chain is encoded by TRBV13-1 joined to TRBJ2-3, with 7 middle bases fitting TRBD2. CDR3 reads: CASSDVLGSSAETLYF. The CDR3 DNA, read in part, is TGTGCCAGCAGTGATGTACTGGGGTCTAGTGCAGAA.